This entry lists 16 T cell receptor beta chains sequenced from one sample in a study of beta chain features in type 1 diabetes. The isolated RNA, all of it, was reverse transcribed, so expressed TCRB transcripts were what got sequenced. Assay used: immunoSEQ multiplex PCR; TCRdb lists only in-frame clones, some missing. The data contain approximately 40,000 clones, about half of them singletons. Sequenced: stem cell memory CD4+ T cells from blood. The receptor set was obtained from a young woman in good health.

The J gene is TRBJ2-7, the V gene TRBV29-1, with a possible D match to TRBD1 (6 bases). Trimming left V 6 bases short and J 0 bases short, with 12 bases between. The germline gives CDR1 SQVTM, CDR2 ANQGSEA. The CDR3 sequence is 13 residues long. The CDR3 sequence is CSVGRQDSYEQYF. CDR3 sequence (DNA): TGCAGCGTAGGTAGACAGGACTCCTACGAGCAGTACTTC.

The V gene is TRBV28, the J gene TRBJ1-1; D is uncertain. CDR1 is MDHEN and CDR2 is SYDVKM in the germline V gene. This CDR3 is built from 15 residues. With 2 bases removed from V and 3 bases from J, the gap between germline ends came to 13 bases. Here the CDR3 reads CASSLLDPRDTEAFF. Written as DNA, the CDR3 is TGTGCCAGCAGTTTACTCGATCCCCGGGACACTGAAGCTTTCTTT.

The rearrangement joins TRBV18 to TRBJ1-1; 8 positions match TRBD1. This CDR3 has 14 amino acids. Germline V gives CDR1 KGHSH, CDR2 LQKENI. V was pared by 4 bases and J by 5 bases, with 6 bases of the junction left unmatched. The CDR3 loop is CASSLDRVGTEAFF. In nucleotides, the CDR3 is TGTGCCAGCTCACTGGACAGGGTTGGGACTGAAGCTTTCTTT. The variable domain in full, with the rest retrieved from reference TRBV18 and TRBJ1-1, is NAGVMQNPRHLVRRRGQEARLRCSPMKGHSHVYWYRQLPEEGLKFMVYLQKENIIDESGMPKERFSAEFPKEGPSILRIQQVVRGDSAAYFCASSLDRVGTEAFFGQGTRLTVV.

This clone has more than one count but fewer than ten. The chain couples TRBV15 to TRBJ2-5; 7 nucleotides align to TRBD2. This CDR3 is 16 amino acids long. CDR1 is LNHNV and CDR2 is YYDKDF in the germline V gene (reference sequence). V trimming: 0 bases; J trimming: 2 bases; junction bases outside the gene matches: 6. CDR3 nucleotides: TGTGCCACCAGCAGAGATCGGCTAGCGGTACAAGAGACCCAGTACTTC. It specifies CATSRDRLAVQETQYF.

This clone has only a few counts. The chain couples TRBV6-5 to TRBJ2-7; a weak D match, TRBD2 (6 bases). Between the trimmed V and J ends, which lost 7 bases and 1 base, there was a span of 14 bases. This CDR3 is 14 amino acids long. CDR1 is MNHEY and CDR2 is SVGAGI in the germline V gene. As DNA, the CDR3 is TGTGCCAGCAAAACCCGGGACTCTTCCTACGAGCAGTACTTC. Encoded protein: CASKTRDSSYEQYF.

The rearrangement links TRBV5-8 to TRBJ2-7; 7 bases agree with TRBD2. Trimming took 0 bases from V and 5 from J; bases not matched to a gene: 5. Germline lookup yields CDR1 SGHTS and CDR2 YDEGEE. This CDR3 has 14 residues. The CDR3 loop is CASSLAGGSDEQYF. The CDR3 region has the DNA TGTGCCAGCAGCTTGGCCGGCGGGAGTGACGAGCAGTACTTC.

This clone was detected only a few times. The V gene is TRBV28, the J gene TRBJ2-5; 9 bases agree with TRBD1. In germline, CDR1 is MDHEN, CDR2 SYDVKM. With 6 bases clipped from V and 2 bases from J, the junction kept 7 bases outside the gene matches. This CDR3 spans 15 amino acids. The DNA for the CDR3 is TGTGCCAGCAGGTACAGGGGGCGTTTTCAAGAGACCCAGTACTTC. It encodes CASRYRGRFQETQYF.

J is TRBJ1-2 and V is TRBV9, with 8 positions matching TRBD1. Germline CDR1 SGDLS, CDR2 YYNGEE. The CDR3 is made up of 13 amino acids. Trimming at V came to 0 bases and at J to 6 bases, leaving 1 base not matched to a gene. CDR3 sequence reads: CASSVGQGHGYTF. DNA for the CDR3: TGTGCCAGCAGCGTAGGACAGGGGCATGGCTACACCTTC.

There are a few counts of this clone. The chain employs TRBV11-2 and TRBJ2-1, with D possibly TRBD1 on 6 matching bases. Germline CDR1 reads SGHAT; CDR2 reads FQNNGV. With 5 bases removed from V and 7 bases from J, the gap between germline ends came to 18 bases. CDR3 length: 15 amino acids. The CDR3, as DNA: TGTGCCAGCAGCGCCCGCCTGGCAGGGACAAATGAGCAGTTCTTC. Its translation: CASSARLAGTNEQFF.

The genes are TRBV2 and TRBJ1-5; D gene unclear. V was clipped by 6 bases and J by 4 bases, with 13 bases between them. The germline V gene has CDR1 SNHLY and CDR2 FYNNEI. The CDR3 is made up of 14 amino acids. In nucleotides, the CDR3 is TGTGCCAGCAGCCCGGAGGCCTTAAATCAGCCCCAGCATTTT. This sequence encodes CASSPEALNQPQHF.

A few counts support this clone. The rearrangement links TRBV29-1 to TRBJ2-5, with D possibly being TRBD2 (6 bases). V lost 5 bases, J lost 5 bases, and 18 bases lay in between. The V gene's germline CDR1 is SQVTM and CDR2 ANQGSEA. The CDR3 loop spans 14 amino acids. CDR3 coding DNA: TGCAGCGTTCTTAAGGGGCGGGGTTCGGAGACCCAGTACTTC. It codes for CSVLKGRGSETQYF.

The chain uses TRBV13 and TRBJ1-5, with a weak D call TRBD1 (6 bases). Deletions cut 4 bases from V and 7 bases from J, with 14 bases between. Germline lookup yields CDR1 PRHDT and CDR2 FYEKMQ (reference sequence). The CDR3 spans 14 residues. The CDR3 DNA reads as TGTGCCAGCAGCTCCTACAGGGATGGACAGCCCCAGCATTTT. Its protein product is CASSSYRDGQPQHF. Combining the CDR3 with reference TRBV13 and TRBJ1-5 gives the whole variable domain AAGVIQSPRHLIKEKRETATLKCYPIPRHDTVYWYQQGPGQDPQFLISFYEKMQSDKGSIPDRFSAQQFSDYHSELNMSSLELGDSALYFCASSSYRDGQPQHFGDGTRLSIL.

This clone was picked up a small number of times. The rearrangement uses TRBV7-2 and TRBJ1-2; D might be TRBD1 (6 bases). The CDR3 covers 14 residues. V was trimmed by 4 bases and J by 2 bases, leaving 11 bases between them. Germline values: CDR1 SGHTA, CDR2 FQGNSA. CDR3 sequence: CASSSTRGNYGYTF. The CDR3 nucleotides are TGTGCCAGCAGCTCAACTAGGGGGAACTATGGCTACACCTTC.

V is TRBV6-5 and J is TRBJ2-1, with D uncertain. Germline CDR1 is MNHEY and CDR2 is SVGAGI. V lost 4 bases, J lost 7 bases, and 20 bases lay in between. The CDR3 totals 16 residues. This CDR3 is CASSFQPIDLPNEQFF. The CDR3 nucleotides are TGTGCCAGCAGTTTCCAACCCATCGACTTACCTAATGAGCAGTTCTTC.

The chain combines TRBV10-3 with TRBJ2-3; D might be TRBD1 (6 bases). V was shortened by 4 bases and J by 8 bases, with 10 bases between the two germline ends. CDR1 and CDR2 (germline): ENHRY, SYGVKD. The CDR3 totals 12 residues. The CDR3 here is CAISAGQTTQYF. CDR3 nucleotides: TGTGCCATCAGTGCCGGACAGACTACGCAGTATTTT.

V and J are TRBV19 and TRBJ2-7, with D maybe TRBD2 (5 bases). CDR3 length: 15 residues. With 5 bases removed from V and 5 bases from J, the gap between germline ends came to 19 bases. The germline V gene has CDR1 LNHDA and CDR2 SQIVND (reference sequence). The CDR3 region has the DNA TGTGCCAGTAGTTCCCCTGGAGGTTCTAGGGACGAGCAGTACTTC. Protein sequence: CASSSPGGSRDEQYF. Filled out from reference TRBV19 and TRBJ2-7, the complete variable domain reads DGGITQSPKYLFRKEGQNVTLSCEQNLNHDAMYWYRQDPGQGLRLIYYSQIVNDFQKGDIAEGYSVSREKKESFPLTVTSAQKNPTAFYLCASSSPGGSRDEQYFGPGTRLTVT.